This T cell receptor (beta chain) was profiled in a study of blood T cell repertoires in COVID-19. Study in general: Acute-phase and convalescent COVID-19 samples originated in the United States, Italy and Spain. Sample material is recorded as cDNA or gDNA derived from T cells, B-cell-depleted T cells, or PBMCs.

As originally analysed: Reference gene primer amplification yielded estimated nucleated cell counts. Using immunoSEQ multiplex PCR, the repertoire was profiled, and TCRdb retains in-frame clones only, with some absent. V, J and clone size derive from that table, while D and trimming were established from the DNA sequence. The sample contains around 84,000 clones, roughly 90% of which appear only once. The sample comprised peripheral blood. This TCR came from a man aged 50 or older with active COVID-19.

Here the CDR3 reads CASSLQGYSNQPQHF. In DNA, the CDR3 is TGTGCCAGCAGCCTACAGGGATATAGCAATCAGCCCCAGCATTTT. V is TRBV5-8 and J is TRBJ1-5; TRBD1 might be the D (6 bases). Germline CDR1 SGHTS, CDR2 YDEGEE. The length of the CDR3 is 15 residues. V dropped 4 bases and J dropped 0 bases, with 11 bases sitting between them.